This T cell receptor beta chain was sequenced for a study of blood T cell repertoires in COVID-19. Study context: Spain, Italy and the United States supplied samples that represented acute and convalescent COVID-19. PBMCs, B-cell-depleted T cells, or T cells were the source of the cDNA or gDNA that made up the material.

The CDR3 runs 15 residues. V was shortened by 0 bases and J by 2 bases, with 11 bases between the two germline ends. From germline, CDR1 is SGDLS and CDR2 YYNGEE. In the original workflow: From reference gene primer amplification, estimates of nucleated cell counts were derived. TCRdb keeps only in-frame clones here, not all; method: immunoSEQ multiplex PCR. V and J calls and clone size are copied from that table; D and trimming were computed from the DNA. The repertoire holds some 120,000 clones, with approximately 89% as singletons. The sample taken for sequencing was peripheral blood. This clonotype was sampled from a human donor in a cohort sampled during active COVID-19. J is TRBJ1-1 and V is TRBV9, with D maybe TRBD1 (5 bases). CDR3 in DNA: TGTGCCAGCAGCGTAGCGGAGACAGCCAACACTGAAGCTTTCTTT. Translated: CASSVAETANTEAFF.